The rows below give T cell receptor beta chains drawn from one sample of a study of blood T cell repertoires in COVID-19. Profiling relied on immunoSEQ multiplex PCR, and the TCRdb table lists in-frame clones only, not all of them. The sample contains fewer than 500,000 clones, 87% of which appear only once. Sequencing input: PBMCs or T cells enriched from blood (not recorded which). These receptors all come from a woman under 30 who had recovered from COVID-19. Both conserved end residues are part of each CDR3. A D gene is named only where the DNA matches it firmly. Not every row has a clone size; where given, it reads once, few, many or a size class.

DNA: TGTGCCAGCAGCGCACCCTCCGGGGGGGAGCTGTTTTTT
CDR3: CASSAPSGGELFF
size: .
J: TRBJ2-2
D: .
V: TRBV3-1/TRBV3-2

DNA: TGTGCCAGCAGCCGGGGAACAGGGGCGAGCTCCTACGAGCAGTACTTC
CDR3: CASSRGTGASSYEQYF
size: .
J: TRBJ2-7
D: TRBD1
V: TRBV5-4

DNA: TGTGCCAGTAGCCTGACAGGGGACTATGGCTACACCTTC
CDR3: CASSLTGDYGYTF
size: once
J: TRBJ1-2
D: TRBD1
V: TRBV19

DNA: TGTGCCAGCAGTGACCCGGGACAGGGCCGGGACTATGGCTACACCTTC
CDR3: CASSDPGQGRDYGYTF
size: .
J: TRBJ1-2
D: TRBD1
V: TRBV28

DNA: TGTGCCAGCAGCCCCTCGTTGAGGATCTCGGGAAACACCATATATTTT
CDR3: CASSPSLRISGNTIYF
size: .
J: TRBJ1-3
D: .
V: TRBV14

DNA: TGTGCCATCAGTTTAGGGAGTTACACTGAAGCTTTCTTT
CDR3: CAISLGSYTEAFF
size: .
J: TRBJ1-1
D: .
V: TRBV10-3

DNA: TGCGCCAGCAGCCTTCAACAGGGTAACACCATATATTTT
CDR3: CASSLQQGNTIYF
size: .
J: TRBJ1-3
D: .
V: TRBV5-1

DNA: TGTGCCAGCAGTCCAGGGGGCACGGAGACCCAGTACTTC
CDR3: CASSPGGTETQYF
size: .
J: TRBJ2-5
D: TRBD1
V: TRBV12-3/TRBV12-4

DNA: TGTGCCGGAAGCCCGAGTGGGAGGAGAGATTCACCCCTCCACTTT
CDR3: CAGSPSGRRDSPLHF
size: .
J: TRBJ1-6
D: .
V: TRBV6-5

DNA: TGTGCCAGCAGGCACAATTCAAACTATGGCTACACCTTC
CDR3: CASRHNSNYGYTF
size: .
J: TRBJ1-2
D: .
V: TRBV6-5

DNA: TGCAGTGCCGCGGACCAAGAGACCCAGTACTTC
CDR3: CSAADQETQYF
size: .
J: TRBJ2-5
D: .
V: TRBV20-1

DNA: TGTGCCTGGAGTGTATCCCTCCAAGAGACCCAGTACTTC
CDR3: CAWSVSLQETQYF
size: .
J: TRBJ2-5
D: .
V: TRBV30

DNA: TGTGCCAGCAGAACCCAAGCCACAGATACGCAGTATTTT
CDR3: CASRTQATDTQYF
size: .
J: TRBJ2-3
D: .
V: TRBV28

DNA: TGTGCCAGCAGCGGAACGAGCGGGGGGAACAATGAGCAGTTCTTC
CDR3: CASSGTSGGNNEQFF
size: .
J: TRBJ2-1
D: TRBD2
V: TRBV9

DNA: TGTGCCAGCAGCCCGCGAAATCAGCCCCAGCATTTT
CDR3: CASSPRNQPQHF
size: .
J: TRBJ1-5
D: .
V: TRBV7-8

DNA: TGTGCCAGCAGCTTAGTCCAGGGGGAGAACTACGAGCAGTACTTC
CDR3: CASSLVQGENYEQYF
size: .
J: TRBJ2-7
D: TRBD1
V: TRBV7-9

DNA: TGTGCCAGCAGTTACGGACAGGGTAGTCAGCCCCAGCATTTT
CDR3: CASSYGQGSQPQHF
size: once
J: TRBJ1-5
D: TRBD1
V: TRBV6-5

DNA: TGCGCCAGCAATACAGGGGACACTGAAGCTTTCTTT
CDR3: CASNTGDTEAFF
size: .
J: TRBJ1-1
D: TRBD1
V: TRBV10-2

DNA: TGCGCCAGCAGCTTGGCTGGGACAGGGCTCCTCGAGCAGTACTTC
CDR3: CASSLAGTGLLEQYF
size: .
J: TRBJ2-7
D: TRBD1
V: TRBV5-1

DNA: TGTGCCAGCAGTTACGACAGTCCCTACAATGAGCAGTTCTTC
CDR3: CASSYDSPYNEQFF
size: .
J: TRBJ2-1
D: .
V: TRBV6-5

DNA: TGTGCCAGCAGGCTCAATGACAGGGTAGCTTTCTTT
CDR3: CASRLNDRVAFF
size: .
J: TRBJ1-1
D: TRBD1
V: TRBV6-5

DNA: TGTGCCAGCGGGTCGGACAGTTTAAACACTGAAGCTTTCTTT
CDR3: CASGSDSLNTEAFF
size: .
J: TRBJ1-1
D: .
V: TRBV5-8

DNA: TGCGCCAGCAGCCAAGCACCCGGAGTCGGATCCTACAATGAGCAGTTCTTC
CDR3: CASSQAPGVGSYNEQFF
size: .
J: TRBJ2-1
D: .
V: TRBV4-1

DNA: TGTGCCAGCAGCTCCGACAGGGGAGAGGACTATGGCTACACCTTC
CDR3: CASSSDRGEDYGYTF
size: .
J: TRBJ1-2
D: TRBD1
V: TRBV5-4

DNA: TGCGCCAGCAGCCAAGATCAGGGGGCGGATACGCAGTATTTT
CDR3: CASSQDQGADTQYF
size: .
J: TRBJ2-3
D: TRBD1
V: TRBV4-1

DNA: TGTGCCAGCAGCAAAGGTTCCGGGACTACCACGAACACCGGGGAGCTGTTTTTT
CDR3: CASSKGSGTTTNTGELFF
size: .
J: TRBJ2-2
D: .
V: TRBV21-1